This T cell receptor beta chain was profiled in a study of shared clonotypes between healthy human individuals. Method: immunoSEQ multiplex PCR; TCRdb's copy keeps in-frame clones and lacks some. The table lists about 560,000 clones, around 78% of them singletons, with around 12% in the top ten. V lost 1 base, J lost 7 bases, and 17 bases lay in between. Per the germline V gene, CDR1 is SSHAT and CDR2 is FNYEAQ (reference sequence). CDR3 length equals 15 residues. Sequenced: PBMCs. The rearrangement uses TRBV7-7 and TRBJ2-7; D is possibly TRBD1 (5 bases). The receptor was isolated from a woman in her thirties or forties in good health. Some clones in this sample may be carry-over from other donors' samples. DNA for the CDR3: TGTGCCAGCAGCTTAGGAGTTGTCAGGGTCGAAGAGCAGTACTTC. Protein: CASSLGVVRVEEQYF.